Below are 8 T cell receptor beta chains sequenced from a single sample in a study of cytomegalovirus exposure and HLA in healthy donors. Amplification used 60 Vbeta primers and 13 Jbeta primers. The table came from immunoSEQ multiplex PCR; TCRdb's copy has only in-frame clones and leaves some out. The data show over 70,000 clones, just over 75% seen once. Sequences were obtained from PBMCs. Receptors were obtained from a man aged 50-59 years in good health and CMV-seropositive.

This clone was observed a single time. The chain is built from TRBV11-3 and TRBJ1-4, with 11 bases lining up with TRBD1. V gave up 5 bases and J gave up 5 bases; unmatched junction bases: 19. The CDR3 covers 20 residues. The germline gives CDR1 SGHNT, CDR2 YENEEA. This CDR3 reads CASSLGWTGGEEARNEKLFF. CDR3 DNA sequence: TGTGCCAGCAGCCTAGGCTGGACAGGGGGCGAAGAAGCCCGAAATGAAAAACTGTTTTTT.

The rearrangement joins TRBV27 to TRBJ2-2, with D possibly matching TRBD1 (6 bases). The CDR3 runs to 18 residues. Trimming stripped 2 bases from V and 5 bases from J, with 21 bases between. Germline V CDR1 and CDR2: MNHEY, SMNVEV (reference sequence). Here the CDR3 DNA reads TGTGCCAGCAGTTTAAGGTCGGGACAACCCTCTGGGACCGGGGAGCTGTTTTTT. Residues: CASSLRSGQPSGTGELFF.

This CDR3 reads CATSSFSGTSGAYEQYF. CDR3 bases: TGTGCCACCAGCAGCTTTTCCGGGACTAGCGGTGCCTACGAGCAGTACTTC. J is TRBJ2-7 and V is TRBV15; 11 nucleotides agree with TRBD2. The CDR3 runs to 17 residues. Looked up from germline, CDR1 is LNHNV and CDR2 is YYDKDF (reference sequence). V dropped 3 bases and J dropped 2; count of bases not matched to a gene: 9.

The table lists this clone with a few counts. V usage is TRBV4-1 and J usage is TRBJ2-7, with D perhaps matching TRBD2 (5 bases). The CDR3 extends over 17 amino acids. Germline V gene lookup returns CDR1 MGHRA and CDR2 YSYEKL. With 2 bases removed from V and 2 bases from J, the gap between germline ends came to 19 bases. CDR3 loop: CASSQQRVSEIPYEQYF. The CDR3 coding sequence is TGCGCCAGCAGCCAACAGAGGGTAAGCGAAATACCCTACGAGCAGTACTTC.

In the case of this clone: A junction end diverges from the germline sequence, so it may reflect a read error. The chain carries TRBV9 and TRBJ2-6; possibly TRBD1 for D (5 bases). Germline-derived CDR1 and CDR2 are SGDLS and YYNGEE. The CDR3 has 13 residues. The CDR3 is CASGIAGANGLTF. The CDR3 coding sequence is TGTGCCAGCGGAATAGCTGGGGCCAACGGCCTGACTTTC.

The chain is built from TRBV11-1 and TRBJ2-7; the match to TRBD1 covers 8 bases. J gave up 2 bases and V 3 bases, and 6 bases lay outside the gene matches. The V gene's germline CDR1 is SGHAT and CDR2 FQDESV (reference sequence). The CDR3 is 15 residues long. The CDR3: CASSFLTGGPYEQYF. CDR3 in DNA: TGTGCCAGCAGCTTCCTTACAGGGGGTCCCTACGAGCAGTACTTC. Combining the CDR3 with reference TRBV11-1 and TRBJ2-7 gives the whole variable domain EAEVAQSPRYKITEKSQAVAFWCDPISGHATLYWYRQILGQGPELLVQFQDESVVDDSQLPKDRFSAERLKGVDSTLKIQPAELGDSAMYLCASSFLTGGPYEQYFGPGTRLTVT.

This clone showed up just once. The chain employs TRBV11-3 and TRBJ2-3; D is possibly TRBD2 (5 bases). This CDR3 contains 14 residues. Trimming pared 6 bases from V and 0 bases from J, leaving 10 bases between. CDR1 is SGHNT and CDR2 is YENEEA in the germline V gene. The CDR3 loop reads CASRLATSTDTQYF. CDR3 sequence (DNA): TGTGCCAGCAGGCTAGCCACTAGCACAGATACGCAGTATTTT.

Notes on this clone: One junction end does not reproduce the germline sequence, and a read error may be involved. This chain connects TRBV19 to TRBJ1-2; the D gene is possibly TRBD1 (5 bases). The germline gives CDR1 LNHDA, CDR2 SQIVND (reference sequence). The CDR3 totals 13 residues. The CDR3 here is CANSGRANYGYTF. CDR3 in DNA: TGTGCCAATAGTGGCAGGGCTAACTATGGCTACACCTTC.